The entry below gives a single T cell receptor (beta chain) sequence along with its context. Trimming left V 0 bases short and J 2 bases short, with 7 bases between. The CDR3 has 15 residues. Germline V gives CDR1 MNHEY, CDR2 SVGAGI. In the authors' methods: Estimation of nucleated cell counts relied on the amplification of reference gene primers. Only in-frame clones appear in the TCRdb table, and some are missing; sequencing was by immunoSEQ multiplex PCR. That table supplies the V and J calls and clone size; D and trimming were determined from the DNA. The sample contains about 88,000 clones, 89% of which appear only once. These data are taken from a study of blood T cell repertoires in COVID-19. Study at large: T cells, B-cell-depleted T cells, or PBMCs supplied cDNA or gDNA.

The chain combines TRBV6-5 with TRBJ1-4, with a tentative D call TRBD1 (5 bases). The sequence came from a woman aged 80 or over with active COVID-19. The sequenced material came from peripheral blood. The CDR3 DNA follows: TGTGCCAGCAGTTACTCGAAGGGGACTAATGAAAAACTGTTTTTT. Protein sequence: CASSYSKGTNEKLFF.